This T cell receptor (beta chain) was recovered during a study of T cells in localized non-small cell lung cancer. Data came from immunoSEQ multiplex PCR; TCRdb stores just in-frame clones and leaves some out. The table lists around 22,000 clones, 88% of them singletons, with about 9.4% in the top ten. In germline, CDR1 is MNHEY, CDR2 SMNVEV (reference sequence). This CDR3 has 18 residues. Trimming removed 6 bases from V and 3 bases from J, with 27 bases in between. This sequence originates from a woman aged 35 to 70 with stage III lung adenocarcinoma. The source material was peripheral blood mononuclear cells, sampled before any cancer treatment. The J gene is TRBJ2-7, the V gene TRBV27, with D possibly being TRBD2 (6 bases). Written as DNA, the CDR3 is TGTGCCAGCAGCTCGCCCTCAGGGTCTGGAGGGGTTGGCTACGAGCAGTACTTC. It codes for CASSSPSGSGGVGYEQYF.